Sequencing of this T cell receptor (beta chain) was carried out in a study of blood T cell repertoires in COVID-19 (dated by TCRdb to about 2020). Background for the entire study: Samples from collaborators originated in the United States, Italy and Spain and spanned both the acute and convalescent phases of COVID-19. The material from the prospective study consisted of cDNA or gDNA derived from T cells, B-cell-depleted T cells, or PBMCs. Deeply sampled blood TCRbeta repertoires from subjects exposed to, actively infected with, or recovered from COVID-19 were included in the dataset. The repertoires were released in a freely available public database meant as a resource for research on the immune response to SARS-CoV-2. Samples were obtained from the ongoing ImmuneRACE study (first 160 participants) and from about 1,300 subjects provided by 6 global collaborators. Sample metadata almost always included a de-identified subject ID, COVID-19 status, age in years and sex. Where HLA class I and class II types were available, the types were taken from metadata supplied by the sample provider, not from assay-based typing.

TCRbeta CDR3 regions were amplified from genomic DNA using the immunoSEQ Assay, a bias-controlled multiplex PCR. Concerning the study's data processing: The number of nucleated cells in each sample was estimated by amplification of reference gene primers within the assay. To quantify the absolute abundance of each unique TCRbeta CDR3 rearrangement, sequence reads were collapsed and filtered. For each sample, productive Simpson clonality was calculated as the square root of Simpson's diversity index over productive rearrangements. Sourced from immuneACCESS, this table was stored by TCRdb with only in-frame sequences that have V and J called. A share of the clones is absent; for the studies checked, an unresolved V gene accounts for under half, and the remainder has no known explanation. That table gives V, J and clone size, and the DNA gave D and trimming. This sample has some 250,000 clones in its table, and around four fifths of those were observed once. Clones ranked in the top ten supply around 12% of the sample.

The collaborating institutions used their own protocols to collect whole blood in K2EDTA tubes. For TCRbeta analysis, collaborator samples were shipped as frozen whole blood, as isolated PBMCs, or as DNA extracted from either sample type. Inclusive of the bounding cysteine and phenylalanine, the CDR3 is 18 residues long. Just the 54-base CDR3 DNA is kept, in frame starting at base 1. Relative to germline, V is 0 bases shorter and J is 3 bases shorter, with 15 bases between their ends. Reading the germline V gene gives CDR1 MNHEY and CDR2 SVGEGT. What the research found in general, with its limitations: The amount of clinical and demographic metadata varied by source and participant and was provided uncurated.

Note on this clone: There is no known antigen for this receptor. Base qualities are not provided; no much larger clone lies one nucleotide away.

The clonotype was recovered from a woman aged 60-70 years with active or convalescent COVID-19. Material for sequencing was peripheral blood. This sequence uses TRBV6-2 or TRBV6-3 and TRBJ1-6, with the D gene not confidently named. The CDR3 region has the sequence CASSYSIKELNYNSPLHF. The DNA sequence is as follows: TGTGCCAGCAGTTACTCAATTAAGGAGCTGAACTATAATTCACCCCTCCACTTT.